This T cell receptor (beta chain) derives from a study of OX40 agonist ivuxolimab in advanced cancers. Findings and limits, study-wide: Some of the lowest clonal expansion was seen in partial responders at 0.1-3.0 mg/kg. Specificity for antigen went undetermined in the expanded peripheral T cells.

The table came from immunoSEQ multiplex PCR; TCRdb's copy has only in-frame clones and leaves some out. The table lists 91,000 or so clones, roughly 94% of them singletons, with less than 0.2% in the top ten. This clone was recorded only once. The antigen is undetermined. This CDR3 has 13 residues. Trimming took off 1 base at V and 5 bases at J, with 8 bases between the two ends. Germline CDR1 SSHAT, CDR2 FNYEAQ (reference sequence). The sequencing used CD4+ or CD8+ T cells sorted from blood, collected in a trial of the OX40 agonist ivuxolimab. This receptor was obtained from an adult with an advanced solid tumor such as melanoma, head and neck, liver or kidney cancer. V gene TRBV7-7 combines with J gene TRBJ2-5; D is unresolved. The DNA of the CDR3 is TGTGCCAGCAGCTTAGGCCCGTGGGAGACCCAGTACTTC. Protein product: CASSLGPWETQYF.